This is a list of T cell receptor beta chains from one sample in a study of T cell responses to AZD1222 COVID-19 vaccine. Profiled with immunoSEQ multiplex PCR; TCRdb holds only in-frame clones, not every one. Altogether 150,000 to 200,000 clones are present, 90% to 95% being singletons, with the ten largest covering roughly a tenth. The material was peripheral blood, obtained on day 0 of AZD1222 vaccination. Receptors originate from an adult in good health. CDR3s include the opening cysteine and the closing phenylalanine or tryptophan. D genes are given only for firm matches. Size values are once, few and many counts, or a class for expanded clones, and some rows have none.

TRBJ2-3 | TRBV28 | - | - | TGTGCCAGCCGAACCAGGGACGGCACAGATACGCAGTATTTT | CASRTRDGTDTQYF
TRBJ1-4 | TRBV10-3 | - | - | TGTGCCATCAGTGAGGGAGAAAAACTGTTTTTT | CAISEGEKLFF
TRBJ2-3 | TRBV27 | - | few | TGTGCCAGCAGTTTGGGGGCTCCGGGGACAGATACGCAGTATTTT | CASSLGAPGTDTQYF
TRBJ2-7 | TRBV29-1 | TRBD2 | - | TGCAGCGCCCTAGCGGGCGGCGCGAGCGAGCAGTACTTC | CSALAGGASEQYF
TRBJ2-1 | TRBV15 | - | - | TGTGCCACCAGCAGAGAGGAAGCGGGCCAAGGGCAGTTCTTC | CATSREEAGQGQFF
TRBJ2-7 | TRBV5-1 | TRBD2 | - | TGCGCCAGCAGTAAAGGACTAGCGGGAGGGGGCGAGCAGTACTTC | CASSKGLAGGGEQYF
TRBJ2-5 | TRBV13 | - | - | TGTGCCAGCATGAGTAGAGGGAAACAGGGTGTAGAGACCCAGTACTTC | CASMSRGKQGVETQYF
TRBJ2-1 | TRBV19 | - | - | TGTGCCAGTAGTCATCCCGGGCTTGAGCAGTTCTTC | CASSHPGLEQFF
TRBJ2-1 | TRBV7-7 | - | - | TGTGCTAGCAGCCCCCAGCGGAGCTCCTACAATGAGCAGTTCTTC | CASSPQRSSYNEQFF
TRBJ1-3 | TRBV15 | - | - | TGTGCCACCAGCAGAGGAACTGGAAACACCATATATTTT | CATSRGTGNTIYF
TRBJ2-7 | TRBV4-1 | TRBD2 | - | TGCGCCAGCAGCCTTTCTAGCGGGACGCGCGACGAGCAGTACTTC | CASSLSSGTRDEQYF
TRBJ1-1 | TRBV7-9 | - | - | TGTGCCAGCAGCAACGTTGGGATTACGGGTGAAGCTTTCTTT | CASSNVGITGEAFF
TRBJ2-5 | TRBV19 | TRBD1 | - | TGTGCCAGTAGTATCCGGACAGGGGCTGGGAGGGAGACCCAGTACTTC | CASSIRTGAGRETQYF
TRBJ2-2 | TRBV18 | TRBD2 | - | TGTGCCAGCTCACCTCGGTCTAGCGGGAACACCGGGGAGCTGTTTTTT | CASSPRSSGNTGELFF
TRBJ2-3 | TRBV6-5 | - | once | TGTGCCAGCAATTGGACGCCTAGCACAGATACGCAGTATTTT | CASNWTPSTDTQYF
TRBJ2-2 | TRBV27 | - | - | TGTGCCAGCAGTTTATCTTTGTACACGGCGAACACCGGGGAGCTGTTTTTT | CASSLSLYTANTGELFF